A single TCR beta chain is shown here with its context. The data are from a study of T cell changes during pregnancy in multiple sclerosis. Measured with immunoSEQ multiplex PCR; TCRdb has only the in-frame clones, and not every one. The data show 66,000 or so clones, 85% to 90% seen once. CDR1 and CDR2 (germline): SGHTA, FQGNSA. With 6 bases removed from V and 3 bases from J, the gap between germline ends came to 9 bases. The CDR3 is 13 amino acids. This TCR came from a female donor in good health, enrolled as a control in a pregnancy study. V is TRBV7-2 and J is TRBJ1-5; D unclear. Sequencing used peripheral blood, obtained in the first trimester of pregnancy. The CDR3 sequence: CASSRLSNQPQHF. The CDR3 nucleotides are TGTGCCAGCAGTAGATTGTCCAATCAGCCCCAGCATTTT.